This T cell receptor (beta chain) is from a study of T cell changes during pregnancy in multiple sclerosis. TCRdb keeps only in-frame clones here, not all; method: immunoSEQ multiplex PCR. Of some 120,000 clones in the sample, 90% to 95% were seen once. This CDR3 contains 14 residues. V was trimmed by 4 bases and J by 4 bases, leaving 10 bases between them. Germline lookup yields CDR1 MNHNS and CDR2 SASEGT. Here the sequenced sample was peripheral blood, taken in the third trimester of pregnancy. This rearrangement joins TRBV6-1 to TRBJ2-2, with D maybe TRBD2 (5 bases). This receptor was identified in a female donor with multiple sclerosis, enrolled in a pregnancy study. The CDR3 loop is CASSGRTPTGELFF. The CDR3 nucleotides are TGTGCCAGCAGTGGGAGGACCCCCACCGGGGAGCTGTTTTTT.